These 19 T cell receptor beta chains were sequenced from one sample in a study of T cells in Graves' hyperthyroidism and ophthalmopathy. TCR beta CDR3 regions were amplified from RNA transcripts. The TCR CDR3 was amplified in a first-round RT-PCR using the HTBI primer set. TCRdb analysed the multiplex PCR reads with MiXCR anew, one entry per CDR3 protein. The repertoire holds roughly 800,000 distinct CDR3 sequences, 35% to 45% seen once, with 7.5% to 9.5% in the top ten. What was sequenced was blood. These receptors all stem from a man younger than 35 with Graves' hyperthyroidism.

The CDR3 DNA follows: TGTGCCAGCAGCCTTGGGACAGAGTATGGCTACACCGGGGAGCTGTTTTTT. This translates into CASSLGTEYGYTGELFF. V and J are TRBV11-2 and TRBJ2-2; TRBD1 matches 7 bases. The CDR3 consists of 17 residues. V shed 5 bases, J shed 3 bases, and the junction held 12 bases outside the gene matches. The germline V gene has CDR1 SGHAT and CDR2 FQNNGV.

There are many counts of this clonotype. This rearrangement joins TRBV9 to TRBJ1-3; D remains ambiguous. The germline V gene has CDR1 SGDLS and CDR2 YYNGEE. The CDR3 extends over 15 amino acids. V lost 2 bases to trimming and J lost 0 bases, with 9 bases between them. The CDR3 protein is CASSVTFSSGNTIYF. The CDR3 DNA follows: TGTGCCAGCAGCGTTACTTTCAGCTCTGGAAACACCATATATTTT.

As to this clonotype: Its ends do not fully match the called genes, so a read error is possible. CDR3 DNA sequence: TGTGCCAGCAGCGTAGAGCTAGCGGGACTCCAAGGGACCCAGTACTTC. The encoded protein is CASSVELAGLQGTQYF. The chain employs TRBV9 and TRBJ2-5; TRBD2 aligns across 9 bases. The CDR3 spans 16 residues. CDR1 and CDR2 from the germline V gene are SGDLS and YYNGEE.

Comments on this clonotype: It may be a read error: a sequence one base away is much more abundant. V is TRBV11-2 and J is TRBJ2-7; D not certain. CDR1 and CDR2 from the germline V gene are SGHAT and FQNNGV. Trimming pared 9 bases from V and 7 bases from J, leaving 16 bases between. This CDR3 comprises 12 residues. The DNA for the CDR3 is TGTGCCAGTACTACCGTTGCAGCGGAGCAGTACTTC. This codes for CASTTVAAEQYF.

This clonotype was picked up a small number of times. V gene TRBV5-1 combines with J gene TRBJ2-2; D is possibly TRBD1 (6 bases). CDR3 length: 13 residues. V lost 8 bases to trimming and J lost 1 base, with 9 bases between them. In germline, CDR1 is SGHRS, CDR2 YFSETQ. CDR3 protein: CASETGNTGELFF. In DNA, the CDR3 is TGCGCCAGTGAGACAGGGAACACCGGGGAGCTGTTTTTT.

This clonotype showed up just a few times. The chain is built from TRBV29-1 and TRBJ2-7; the D is unclear. Germline-derived CDR1 and CDR2 are SQVTM and ANQGSEA. The CDR3 has 13 amino acids. V lost 5 bases and J lost 0, with 11 bases in between. The CDR3 nucleotides read TGCAGCGTTTTTCCCAGGAACTCCTACGAGCAGTACTTC. Its protein product is CSVFPRNSYEQYF.

V gene TRBV29-1 combines with J gene TRBJ2-5; D uncertain. V was clipped by 0 bases and J by 2 bases, with 4 bases between them. This CDR3 contains 12 residues. Germline assignment: CDR1 SQVTM and CDR2 ANQGSEA. CDR3 in amino acids: CSVEEGQETQYF. The CDR3 bases are TGCAGCGTTGAAGAGGGACAAGAGACCCAGTACTTC.

This clonotype was recorded many times. The gene calls are TRBV19 and TRBJ1-1, with D uncertain. CDR1 is LNHDA and CDR2 is SQIVND in the germline V gene (reference sequence). CDR3 length: 13 residues. The V and J ends lost 7 bases and 1 base respectively, with 10 bases between them. The DNA of the CDR3 is TGTGCCAGTAACCCGGACGGGAACACTGAAGCTTTCTTT. Protein product: CASNPDGNTEAFF.

For the CDR3, the DNA is TGTGCCACCAGCACTGGGGAGGATAGCGGGGAGCTGTTTTTT. It encodes CATSTGEDSGELFF. The rearrangement joins TRBV15 to TRBJ2-2; D might be TRBD2 (6 bases). The CDR3 is 14 residues long. Germline loops: CDR1 LNHNV, CDR2 YYDKDF (reference sequence). V was cut by 4 bases and J by 7 bases, with 13 bases left in between.

There are a few counts of this clonotype. This rearrangement joins TRBV20-1 to TRBJ2-5, with 10 bases lining up with TRBD2. V shed 5 bases and J 2 bases; nucleotides not matched to a gene: 5. Germline CDR1 and CDR2: DFQATT and SNEGSKA (reference sequence). The CDR3 spans 14 residues. The CDR3 DNA reads as TGCAGTGCTCGCCGGACTAGCGGACAAGAGACCCAGTACTTC. Its protein product is CSARRTSGQETQYF.

CDR3 bases: TGTGCCAGCAGCGCGTGGGGTTACGAGCAGTACTTC. It specifies CASSAWGYEQYF. The rearrangement links TRBV14 to TRBJ2-7, with unresolved D. Trimming removed 5 bases at V and 4 bases at J, with 9 bases between. The CDR3 is made up of 12 amino acids. Germline V gene sequence: CDR1 SGHDN, CDR2 FVKESK. Using reference TRBV14 and TRBJ2-7 for the parts outside the CDR3, the full variable domain is EAGVTQFPSHSVIEKGQTVTLRCDPISGHDNLYWYRRVMGKEIKFLLHFVKESKQDESGMPNNRFLAERTGGTYSTLKVQPAELEDSGVYFCASSAWGYEQYFGPGTRLTVT.

The genes are TRBV29-1 and TRBJ1-3; D uncertain. Germline CDR1 SQVTM, CDR2 ANQGSEA. The V end lost 6 bases, the J end lost 7 bases, and 10 bases lay between the germline ends. This CDR3 contains 11 residues. DNA of the CDR3: TGCAGCGTCGCCCGGGAGAACACCATATATTTT. Translating it yields CSVARENTIYF.

The chain uses TRBV6-5 and TRBJ2-7, with a weak D call TRBD1 (6 bases). The CDR3 is 15 amino acids. V was cut by 5 bases and J by 1 base, with 15 bases left in between. Germline-derived CDR1 and CDR2 are MNHEY and SVGAGI. The CDR3 bases are TGTGCCAGCAGTATCCTGACAGGCACATCCTACGAGCAGTACTTC. This codes for CASSILTGTSYEQYF.

There are a few counts of this clonotype. The genes are TRBV20-1 and TRBJ2-5, with D possibly being TRBD1 (6 bases). CDR3 length equals 12 residues. Germline V gives CDR1 DFQATT, CDR2 SNEGSKA (reference sequence). Trimming left V 6 bases short and J 7 bases short, with 15 bases between. This CDR3 is CSAPVGARTQYF. The CDR3 region has the DNA TGCAGTGCCCCAGTGGGGGCGAGGACCCAGTACTTC.

The chain employs TRBV5-1 and TRBJ2-5; D is unresolved. The CDR3 covers 14 residues. Trimming shortened V by 3 bases and J by 1 base, and 10 bases separated the two germline ends. Germline values: CDR1 SGHRS, CDR2 YFSETQ. The CDR3 spells CASSSTQSQETQYF. CDR3 DNA sequence: TGCGCCAGCAGCTCTACTCAATCCCAAGAGACCCAGTACTTC. The complete variable domain, with remaining parts taken from reference TRBV5-1 and TRBJ2-5, reads KAGVTQTPRYLIKTRGQQVTLSCSPISGHRSVSWYQQTPGQGLQFLFEYFSETQRNKGNFPGRFSGRQFSNSRSEMNVSTLELGDSALYLCASSSTQSQETQYFGPGTRLLVL.

This clonotype was detected a few times. The germline gene is not matched at one end of the junction; a read error may be the cause. The V call is TRBV5-1, the J call TRBJ2-5; no definite D call. The CDR3 spans 14 residues. Germline CDR1 is SGHRS and CDR2 is YFSETQ. The CDR3 loop reads CASSLVQVQETQYF. CDR3 sequence (DNA): TGTGCCAGCAGCTTGGTGCAGGTCCAAGAGACCCAGTACTTC.

The J gene is TRBJ2-7, the V gene TRBV9; D gene ambiguous. There are 15 residues in the CDR3. CDR1 and CDR2 from the germline V gene are SGDLS and YYNGEE. The V and J ends lost 0 bases and 1 base respectively, with 11 bases between them. The CDR3 sequence is CASSVGPGYSYEQYF. The CDR3, as DNA: TGTGCCAGCAGCGTAGGCCCGGGTTATTCCTACGAGCAGTACTTC.

This clonotype was detected a few times. The chain links TRBV5-1 to TRBJ2-7, with 8 positions matching TRBD1. Germline V gene sequence: CDR1 SGHRS, CDR2 YFSETQ. This CDR3 is 13 amino acids long. J was trimmed by 5 bases and V by 4 bases; bases with no gene match: 5. The CDR3 sequence: CASSRQGLDEQYF. The CDR3 bases are TGCGCCAGCAGCCGACAGGGGTTAGACGAGCAGTACTTC.

The chain employs TRBV10-3 and TRBJ1-5; a possible D gene is TRBD1 (5 bases). V lost 8 bases and J lost 2, with 25 bases in between. CDR1 and CDR2 from the germline V gene are ENHRY and SYGVKD. The CDR3 extends over 18 amino acids. CDR3 region: CAIPNRDGKCCGNQPQHF. Here the CDR3 DNA reads TGTGCCATCCCGAATAGGGACGGTAAGTGTTGCGGCAATCAGCCCCAGCATTTT.